One sample yielded the 20 T cell receptor beta chains listed below, sequenced in a study of cytomegalovirus exposure and HLA in healthy donors. This PCR relied on a set of 60 Vbeta primers and 13 Jbeta primers. The repertoire was sequenced with immunoSEQ multiplex PCR; TCRdb's copy has only in-frame clones and lacks some. Altogether approximately 170,000 clones are present, more than 80% being singletons, with the ten largest covering approximately 2.3%. Sequencing was performed on PBMCs. These receptors all come from a male donor in good health and CMV-seronegative.

The chain carries TRBV28 and TRBJ1-1, with D maybe TRBD1 (6 bases). The CDR3 runs to 15 residues. The germline V and J ends were trimmed by 1 base and 1 base, with 10 bases remaining between them. Germline values: CDR1 MDHEN, CDR2 SYDVKM. This CDR3 is CASSLFAGANTEAFF. The CDR3 bases are TGTGCCAGCAGTTTATTTGCAGGGGCGAACACTGAAGCTTTCTTT. Full variable domain (remainder filled in from reference TRBV28 and TRBJ1-1): DVKVTQSSRYLVKRTGEKVFLECVQDMDHENMFWYRQDPGLGLRLIYFSYDVKMKEKGDIPEGYSVSREKKERFSLILESASTNQTSMYLCASSLFAGANTEAFFGQGTRLTVV.

V is TRBV28 and J is TRBJ1-1, with TRBD1 as a possible D gene (6 bases). Per the germline V gene, CDR1 is MDHEN and CDR2 is SYDVKM. The V and J ends lost 8 bases and 6 bases respectively, with 19 bases between them. This CDR3 has 14 residues. CDR3 loop: CASLSGGLGAEAFF. CDR3 DNA sequence: TGTGCCAGCCTCTCGGGGGGGCTCGGCGCTGAAGCTTTCTTT.

V is TRBV7-9 and J is TRBJ1-2, with D hard to call. In germline, CDR1 is SEHNR, CDR2 FQNEAQ (reference sequence). The CDR3 is 12 amino acids. Trimming took off 1 base at V and 3 bases at J, with 3 bases between the two ends. The CDR3 region has the DNA TGTGCCAGCAGCTTAGGAGACTATGGCTACACCTTC. Translating gives CASSLGDYGYTF.

V is TRBV6-5 and J is TRBJ2-5; 8 bases match TRBD1. Losses at the gene ends were 5 bases for V and 4 bases for J; bases not matched to a gene: 6. CDR1 is MNHEY, CDR2 SVGAGI, per germline. The CDR3 consists of 14 residues. This chain's CDR3 is CASSQQGGGETQYF. The CDR3 nucleotides are TGTGCCAGCAGTCAACAGGGGGGTGGAGAGACCCAGTACTTC.

The V call is TRBV21-1, the J call TRBJ2-5; the table calls TRBD1, which could not be checked here. TRBV21-1 corresponds to a pseudogene. The CDR3 totals 16 residues. The chain's CDR3 is CASSKSGTAYQETQYF. CDR3 bases: TGTGCCAGCAGCAAATCCGGGACAGCGTACCAAGAGACCCAGTACTTC.

The chain joins TRBV5-1 to TRBJ2-3; 7 nucleotides line up with TRBD1. Germline V gene data show CDR1 as SGHRS and CDR2 as YFSETQ. J lost 4 bases, V lost 8 bases, and 13 bases had no gene match. This CDR3 spans 15 amino acids. Here the CDR3 DNA reads TGCGCCAGTTCCCTACAGGGGTTCGTCGCAGATACGCAGTATTTT. Protein sequence: CASSLQGFVADTQYF. The full variable domain, with the rest looked up from reference TRBV5-1 and TRBJ2-3, is KAGVTQTPRYLIKTRGQQVTLSCSPISGHRSVSWYQQTPGQGLQFLFEYFSETQRNKGNFPGRFSGRQFSNSRSEMNVSTLELGDSALYLCASSLQGFVADTQYFGPGTRLTVL.

V is TRBV12-5 and J is TRBJ1-5; D is undetermined. The CDR3 covers 13 residues. Trimming took 6 bases from V and 6 from J, leaving 12 bases between them. Germline V CDR1 and CDR2: LGHNT, FRNRAP. The CDR3 DNA reads as TGTGCTAGTGGATTTGGAGGGTTTCAGCCCCAGCATTTT. Its translation: CASGFGGFQPQHF.

This sequence joins TRBV29-1 and TRBJ1-2; D remains ambiguous. The CDR3 spans 14 residues. Germline V lookup: CDR1 SQVTM, CDR2 ANQGSEA. With 2 bases removed from V and 4 bases from J, the gap between germline ends came to 14 bases. CDR3 amino acids: CSVEPWNSRYGYTF. CDR3 nucleotide sequence: TGCAGCGTTGAACCGTGGAATAGCCGCTATGGCTACACCTTC. The whole variable domain, filled in from reference TRBV29-1 and TRBJ1-2, reads SAVISQKPSRDICQRGTSLTIQCQVDSQVTMMFWYRQQPGQSLTLIATANQGSEATYESGFVIDKFPISRPNLTFSTLTVSNMSPEDSSIYLCSVEPWNSRYGYTFGSGTRLTVV.

The chain is built from TRBV18 and TRBJ2-3; D is possibly TRBD1 (5 bases). Germline lookup yields CDR1 KGHSH and CDR2 LQKENI. The CDR3 runs to 14 residues. Trimming stripped 2 bases from V and 5 bases from J, with 11 bases between. CDR3 residues: CASSPNRPQDTQYF. In nucleotides, the CDR3 is TGTGCCAGCTCACCAAACAGGCCCCAAGATACGCAGTATTTT.

The chain recombines TRBV7-8 with TRBJ2-7; the match to TRBD1 covers 7 bases. The CDR3 has 14 amino acids. The V gene's germline CDR1 is SGHVS and CDR2 FQNEAQ. Trimming took 5 bases from V and 1 from J; bases not matched to a gene: 5. The CDR3 is CASSVGTASYEQYF. CDR3 nucleotide sequence: TGTGCCAGCAGCGTGGGGACAGCTTCCTACGAGCAGTACTTC.

This chain joins TRBV4-3 and TRBJ1-6; 8 positions match TRBD1. Trimming took 4 bases from V and 7 from J; bases not matched to a gene: 3. CDR1 and CDR2 (germline): LGHNA, YSLEER. This CDR3 region has 14 residues. The CDR3 loop reads CASSLDRANSPLHF. The DNA for the CDR3 is TGCGCCAGCAGCCTGGACAGGGCCAATTCACCCCTCCACTTT.

The genes are TRBV18 and TRBJ1-5; unclear D gene. Per germline, CDR1 KGHSH and CDR2 LQKENI. The CDR3 is 15 residues long. V lost 2 bases to trimming and J lost 0 bases, with 8 bases between them. CDR3 coding DNA: TGTGCCAGCTCACCAACAGTAAATAGCAATCAGCCCCAGCATTTT. Amino acid sequence: CASSPTVNSNQPQHF. Using reference TRBV18 and TRBJ1-5 for the parts outside the CDR3, the full variable domain is NAGVMQNPRHLVRRRGQEARLRCSPMKGHSHVYWYRQLPEEGLKFMVYLQKENIIDESGMPKERFSAEFPKEGPSILRIQQVVRGDSAAYFCASSPTVNSNQPQHFGDGTRLSIL.

J is TRBJ2-5 and V is TRBV10-3; D call uncertain. Per the germline V gene, CDR1 is ENHRY and CDR2 is SYGVKD. The CDR3 length is 14 residues. Between the trimmed V and J ends, which lost 0 bases and 5 bases, there was a span of 10 bases. The DNA for the CDR3 is TGTGCCATCAGTGAGTCAACAGTCTCTGAGACCCAGTACTTC. Translation gives CAISESTVSETQYF.

J is TRBJ2-7 and V is TRBV28; 9 nucleotides line up with TRBD1. This CDR3 has 11 amino acids. J was trimmed by 11 bases and V by 8 bases; bases with no gene match: 7. Germline V gene sequence: CDR1 MDHEN, CDR2 SYDVKM. The CDR3 sequence: CASRGQGLEYF. The CDR3 DNA reads as TGTGCCAGCCGGGGACAGGGCCTAGAGTACTTC.

This clone was seen only a few times. The chain uses TRBV7-3 and TRBJ2-2; TRBD1 is a possible D gene (5 bases). Germline values: CDR1 SGHTA, CDR2 FQGTGA. Trimming removed 4 bases from V and 1 base from J, with 7 bases in between. The CDR3 is 14 amino acids. CDR3: CASSSTENTGELFF. Here the CDR3 DNA reads TGTGCCAGCAGCTCGACAGAGAACACCGGGGAGCTGTTTTTT.

This chain connects TRBV7-2 to TRBJ1-1; the match to TRBD1 covers 8 bases. V lost 3 bases to trimming and J lost 5 bases; unmatched junction nucleotides: 5. This CDR3 has 14 amino acids. CDR1 is SGHTA and CDR2 is FQGNSA in the germline V gene. The DNA for the CDR3 is TGTGCCAGCAGCTTTTCCCGGACAGGGACTGAAGCTTTCTTT. Translated, it gives CASSFSRTGTEAFF.

This chain uses TRBV4-2 with TRBJ2-5; possibly TRBD2 for D (6 bases). The CDR3 sequence is 17 residues long. Germline assignment: CDR1 LGHNA and CDR2 YNFKEQ. Trimming took 4 bases from V and 3 from J, leaving 21 bases between them. CDR3 region: CASSPVGTTRGEETQYF. The CDR3 coding sequence is TGTGCCAGCAGCCCAGTAGGAACTACCCGCGGGGAAGAGACCCAGTACTTC.

This clone was found a few times. CDR3 DNA sequence: TGTGCCAGCACCGGAGGGGACAGGCAAGGTGGCTACACCTTC. Translated: CASTGGDRQGGYTF. The V and J genes are TRBV28 and TRBJ1-2; TRBD1 agrees at 8 bases. Germline assignment: CDR1 MDHEN and CDR2 SYDVKM. This CDR3 region has 14 residues. The ends lost 7 bases at V and 7 bases at J; junction bases unmatched: 11.

The CDR3: CASSSGGADEQYF. CDR3 nucleotides: TGTGCCAGCAGCTCAGGGGGCGCAGACGAGCAGTACTTC. V usage is TRBV7-2 and J usage is TRBJ2-7, with 8 bases lining up with TRBD1. CDR1 and CDR2 (germline): SGHTA, FQGNSA. V gave up 4 bases and J gave up 5 bases; unmatched junction bases: 4. The CDR3 has 13 residues.

With regard to this clone: Germline is not matched at one junction end, which may reflect a read error. The V call is TRBV4-3, the J call TRBJ2-7; 12 bases fit TRBD2. The CDR3 contains 16 residues. Looked up from germline, CDR1 is LGHNA and CDR2 is YSLEER. The CDR3 DNA sequence: TGCGCCAGCAGCCTATCACTAGCGGGGGGCTCCCACGAGCAGTACTTC. Protein sequence: CASSLSLAGGSHEQYF.